This record concerns one TCR beta chain sequence. The antigen this receptor binds is unknown. Library preparation was by the immunoSEQ multiplex PCR assay. The multiplex PCR relied on a mix of 60 forward primers for TCR Vbeta segments and 13 reverse primers for TCR Jbeta segments. A multiplex PCR assay on genomic DNA amplified the CDR3 region of rearranged TCR beta genes. The amplified TCR beta libraries were sequenced on the Illumina HiSeq System as 87-base-pair reads. For the original study's pipeline: A later analysis tallied roughly 76 million unique TCR beta chains across the 666 repertoires, and around 9.9 million of those chains were shared by two or more donors. Raw reads were error-corrected and collapsed into unique sequences with a nearest-neighbor algorithm that merged closely related sequences to remove PCR and sequencing errors. V, D and J gene segments were assigned by aligning CDR3 sequences to IMGT reference sequences. For a sequence to be retained, at least a six-nucleotide match to both a V gene segment and a J gene segment was required. A rearrangement was called productive if the CDR3 had no stop codons and remained in frame with V and J, and every other rearrangement was called non-productive. CDR3 was defined according to IMGT convention as the region running from the second conserved V-encoded cysteine to the conserved J-encoded phenylalanine. Sequences without an unambiguous match to a single V gene segment were excluded from the earlier analysis of 450 to 650 of the donors. In an earlier analysis of around 590 of the donors, a V segment was called functional when productive rearrangements were above 56.7%, and segregating when the standard deviation between donors exceeded 5%. A statistical classification framework was built for diagnosing cytomegalovirus status from the catalog of TCR beta chain sequences. In a later analysis, TCR nucleotide sequences were compared against IMGT/GENE-DB human TR gene sequences so that V and J genes could be assigned. A later analysis assigned CDR3 sequences and most-parsimonious VDJ recombination scenarios with the TCRdist pipeline. In a later analysis, every TCR beta chain was defined by the combination of its CDR3 amino acid sequence and its V-gene family, and reads without a unique V-gene family were dropped. A later analysis removed roughly 590 highly shared, low-generation-probability nucleotide sequences to deal with suspected cross-contamination and a sequencing artifact. For each public chain, a later analysis derived a clonal expansion index from normalized ranks of inferred template counts within each repertoire. Generation probabilities in a later analysis came from a VDJ recombination model fitted to out-of-frame rearrangements, and those results were checked against IGoR. In a later analysis, hypergeometric tests were used to score TCR-TCR, TCR-HLA and TCR-CMV co-occurrence, with a repertoire-size bias correction applied to TCR pairs. To estimate false discovery rates, a later analysis permuted the HLA or CMV assignments 20 times. In a later analysis, co-occurring TCRs were grouped with DBSCAN, and TCRdist sequence similarity was added when clustering was performed within HLA-allele-positive subsets. For co-occurrence clustering, repertoires with fewer than 30,000 or more than 120,000 public chains were excluded, along with 4 to 6 repertoires with anomalous nucleotide sharing. What TCRdb holds here is the immuneACCESS table cut down to in-frame rearrangements. Part of the clones is not present; checked against another copy, under half of the missing clones reflect an unresolved V gene, and the others are unexplained. That table furnishes V, J and clone size, whereas the DNA furnished D and trimming. This sample's records show about 200,000 clones. The top ten clones comprise roughly 0.7% of the sample.

These data come from a study of cytomegalovirus exposure and HLA in healthy donors (dated by TCRdb to between 2016 and 2019). Study-level background: In an earlier analysis of 587 of the donors, approximately 300 Gb of sequence data and 120 million or so unique TCR beta sequences from about 179 million T cells were reported. Across 398 genotyped donors of the cohort, an average of about 240,000 unique TCR beta nucleotide sequences per donor were sequenced, and approximately 17% of those sequences were non-productive. Rather than using new phenotypic data, the later analysis identified candidate immune exposures from TCR beta sequences and from how often those sequences occurred across donors. Every discovery cohort repertoire had been produced on one sequencing platform. An earlier analysis of around 540 of the donors applied high-throughput TCR beta sequencing to assess whether each TCR beta V gene segment acted as functional or pseudogenic. Of the 300 to 500 genotyped donors, 75% to 85% were placed in the genetic ancestry cluster associated with self-reported Caucasian donors. An early release covering roughly 640 HLA-typed donors comprised 250 to 350 gigabases of sequencing data and tens of millions of unique TCR sequences. Genome-wide SNP genotypes for about 60% of the roughly 700 donors were used in a later genetic analysis, which treated that subset as a discovery cohort. The study combined high-throughput TCR immunosequencing, statistical association of individual TCRs with disease status, and machine learning to predict cytomegalovirus infection status. The T cell repertoires of some 670 subjects were profiled by immunosequencing and related to cytomegalovirus serostatus. The study aimed to test whether signatures of past pathogen exposure could be identified by cataloging public T cell receptors. The number of typed donors differed by locus: about 620-630 for A, B, C, DRB1 and DQB1; 522 for DQA1; some 610 for DPA1; and 400 to 480 for DPB1. HLA typing covered class I and class II loci at four-digit resolution. Donor age, sex, ethnicity and CMV serostatus were collected together with the repertoire data. Because of strong linkage in the cohort, four or five DR-DQ haplotypes were treated as single units for association and clustering. To study patterns of TCR occurrence, a later analysis re-analyzed previously published TCR beta repertoires from around 700 donors and added high-resolution HLA genotyping. In addition to the first cohort of roughly 700 subjects, a separate validation cohort of 120 different subjects was used. What the work shows at the level of the full study, not this receptor alone: According to the authors, the approach could potentially be generalized to other disease states and immunological phenotypes. A later analysis reported that several top co-occurrence clusters appeared linked to parvovirus B19, influenza, CMV and Epstein-Barr virus. The 87-base-pair reads could not distinguish some IMGT-functional V segments, including TRBV6-2 and TRBV6-3, so those segments were excluded. Linkage disequilibrium might explain the correlated functional status among segregating V segments, but an unknown experimental factor could not be ruled out. In vitro tests confirmed that a few of the cytomegalovirus-associated TCR beta chains recognize cytomegalovirus antigens. Compared with the 666-donor mean, donors in an Asian-associated ancestry cluster had fewer N-insertions in productive TCRs, according to a later genetic analysis. A further reported finding was that TCR beta sequences accurately predicted the HLA-A and HLA-B alleles for most subjects in the first cohort. Because some donors lacked HLA typing at each locus, the association tests relied only on the typed subset. Because counts were too low, more than 15 rarely observed V segments, including chromosome 9 orphons, were left out of the earlier analysis of some 640 of the donors. Immune exposure information for the cohort was limited to CMV serostatus. Only TCR beta chains were sequenced in this cohort, and the absence of alpha or paired-chain data limited detectable features. In a later analysis, TCR association rates were found to vary across HLA loci, with the most associated TCRs seen for DRB1 alleles and the fewest for HLA-C alleles. The presence/absence analyses assumed that sequencing depth was roughly uniform across donors, and that assumption may not be true. Cytomegalovirus status was reported to be diagnosed by the classifier with high specificity and sensitivity in both the original and validation cohorts. In a later analysis, some 17,000 TCR beta sequences were associated with specific HLA alleles at a false discovery rate of 0.05. In a later analysis, most CMV-associated TCR beta chains were found to appear HLA-restricted, with HLA associations seemingly driven largely by CMV exposure. A group of highly shared sequence variants was considered likely to be a technical artifact of the sequencing pipeline. The study listed 170 or so TCR beta chains as associated with cytomegalovirus. In a later analysis, HLA-associated TCR beta chains were found to be more clonally expanded and to have lower generation probabilities than equally common non-associated chains. When HLA alleles, especially DR and DQ, strongly co-occurred, attributing TCR associations to individual alleles was difficult. While some public TCRs were present in many individuals, most TCR sequences turned up only very rarely across donors. An association between a missense DCLRE1C variant and V-gene and J-gene trimming of TCR beta chains was found in a later genetic analysis and replicated in an independent cohort. Broadly in line with IMGT annotations, most TCR beta V segments showed up in productive rearrangements about 87% or about 30% of the time in an earlier analysis of several hundred of the donors.

The germline V gene encodes CDR1 LNHDA and CDR2 SQIVND (reference sequence). The CDR3 goes from the cysteine to the phenylalanine over 14 residues. The kept DNA is CDR3 alone, 42 bases in frame from the first base. V is clipped by 7 bases and J by 5 bases, and the sequence between their germline boundaries is 17 bases long. The cohort comprised 670 or so healthy bone marrow donors. All cohort members were sampled while nominally healthy, although unrecorded immune exposures were likely present. The donor was CMV seronegative and was included in the group of under 450 seronegative cohort members. Every donor gave a peripheral blood sample, and the peripheral blood mononuclear cells from that sample were used for TCR beta sequencing. The Qiagen DNeasy Blood Extraction Kit was used to extract genomic DNA from the blood cell samples.

The sequence is built from TRBV19 and TRBJ1-1; a weak D assignment points to TRBD1 (5 bases agree). The sample consisted of PBMCs. The source of this sequence is a boy younger than 18 in good health and CMV-seronegative. The bases are TGTGCCAGTACCTGGGGGAGGGTTGGGACTGAAGCTTTCTTT. Its protein reads: CASTWGRVGTEAFF.